The 10 T cell receptor beta chains presented below share a single source sample, sequenced in a study of blood T cell repertoires in COVID-19. Assay: immunoSEQ multiplex PCR; the TCRdb copy retains only in-frame clones and omits some. The sample consists of about 370,000 clones, 89% of them appearing once. The source material was PBMCs or T cells enriched from blood (not recorded which). These receptors were collected from a woman aged 25 to 39 who had recovered from COVID-19.

The chain employs TRBV5-1 and TRBJ1-1; TRBD1 aligns across 7 bases. The CDR3 totals 15 residues. Trimming removed 5 bases from V and 4 bases from J; junction bases left unmatched: 11. CDR1 and CDR2 (germline): SGHRS, YFSETQ. CDR3 loop: CASRATGAWATEAFF. The CDR3, as DNA: TGCGCCAGCAGAGCCACAGGGGCTTGGGCCACTGAAGCTTTCTTT.

The rearrangement joins TRBV29-1 to TRBJ1-6; 10 positions agree with TRBD1. Germline lookup yields CDR1 SQVTM and CDR2 ANQGSEA. V lost 5 bases and J lost 7; bases outside the gene matches: 5. This CDR3 is 14 amino acids long. CDR3 sequence (DNA): TGCAGCGTTCTAGGGACAGGGGAAAATTCACCCCTCCACTTT. It specifies CSVLGTGENSPLHF.

This rearrangement joins TRBV4-2 to TRBJ1-6; 10 positions agree with TRBD1. Losses at the gene ends were 1 base for V and 8 bases for J; bases not matched to a gene: 8. The CDR3 consists of 17 residues. The germline gives CDR1 LGHNA, CDR2 YNFKEQ. The CDR3: CASSQGQGANQDSPLHF. The CDR3 bases are TGTGCCAGCAGCCAAGGACAGGGGGCAAATCAAGATTCACCCCTCCACTTT.

This clone showed up just once. The rearrangement links TRBV6-5 to TRBJ2-7; 7 nucleotides align to TRBD1. With V trimmed by 8 bases and J by 3 bases, 7 bases remained unmatched. The CDR3 has 13 amino acids. Germline-derived CDR1 and CDR2 are MNHEY and SVGAGI. The CDR3 reads CASRDSANYEQYF. The CDR3 DNA follows: TGTGCCAGCCGGGACAGCGCGAACTACGAGCAGTACTTC.

The chain employs TRBV3-1 (or the pseudogene TRBV3-2) and TRBJ2-1; 13 bases fit TRBD2. V trimming: 2 bases; J trimming: 9 bases; junction bases outside the gene matches: 10. This CDR3 spans 17 amino acids. CDR1 and CDR2 (germline): LGHDT, YNNKEL (reference sequence). CDR3 nucleotide sequence: TGTGCCAGCAGCCAATCTCCGGGACTAGCGGGACTGAGTGAGCAGTTCTTC. Translating it yields CASSQSPGLAGLSEQFF.

The CDR3 coding sequence is TGTGCCAGCAGCGTAATCGGGGGTGGCCGAGCCAACGTCCTGACTTTC. It yields the protein CASSVIGGGRANVLTF. The genes are TRBV9 and TRBJ2-6; TRBD2 is a possible D gene (6 bases). Trimming took off 1 base at V and 7 bases at J, with 15 bases between the two ends. The CDR3 contains 16 residues. The germline V gene has CDR1 SGDLS and CDR2 YYNGEE.

The CDR3 is CASSGTWGSRDYGYTF. The CDR3 bases are TGTGCCAGCTCCGGCACTTGGGGCTCAAGGGACTATGGCTACACCTTC. The rearrangement uses TRBV9 and TRBJ1-2; maybe TRBD1 (5 bases). Trimming removed 7 bases at V and 3 bases at J, with 22 bases between. This CDR3 has 16 residues. Germline V lookup: CDR1 SGDLS, CDR2 YYNGEE.

This clone was observed once. The chain couples TRBV6-5 to TRBJ1-5; D gene uncertain. Germline loops: CDR1 MNHEY, CDR2 SVGAGI. The CDR3 sequence is 13 residues long. V dropped 8 bases and J dropped 4 bases, with 12 bases sitting between them. CDR3 sequence reads: CASAKQTNQPQHF. The CDR3 DNA follows: TGTGCCAGCGCCAAGCAGACAAATCAGCCCCAGCATTTT.

This clone is labeled as medium-sized (0.01 to 0.1%). The chain couples TRBV6-5 to TRBJ2-7, with 8 nucleotides matching TRBD1. The CDR3 spans 13 residues. In germline, CDR1 is MNHEY, CDR2 SVGAGI. Germline trimming cut 5 bases from V and 4 bases from J; bases unmatched to any gene: 4. For the CDR3, the DNA is TGTGCCAGCAGTAAGGACAGGGCATACGAGCAGTACTTC. Translated, it gives CASSKDRAYEQYF.

CDR3 DNA: TGTGCCAGCAGCCTAACGGTAGCGAATGAGCAGTTCTTC. It codes for CASSLTVANEQFF. The chain carries TRBV13 and TRBJ2-1, with a tentative D call TRBD2 (5 bases). Germline-derived CDR1 and CDR2 are PRHDT and FYEKMQ (reference sequence). V was trimmed by 5 bases and J by 7 bases, leaving 12 bases between them. The CDR3 has 13 amino acids.